This T cell receptor (beta chain) was found in a study of CD8+ T cells in alopecia areata. Cell sorting was applied to PBMCs, and CD4+ and CD8+ T cells were collected. The CDR3 covers 15 residues. Germline CDR1 reads MNHEY; CDR2 reads SVGAGI. V was pared by 4 bases and J by 1 base, with 3 bases of the junction left unmatched. cDNA reverse transcribed from extracted RNA served as the sequencing template. The data were produced by immunoSEQ multiplex PCR, yet TCRdb's version contains in-frame clones alone and is incomplete. The sample lists 90,000 to 100,000 clones; roughly 41% were seen once. The receptor comes from a human donor with alopecia areata. The rearrangement links TRBV6-5 to TRBJ2-5, with 10 bases aligning to TRBD1. Sample: CD4+ T cells sorted from blood. The CDR3 spells CASSLWTGGQETQYF. The DNA of the CDR3 is TGTGCCAGCAGTTTATGGACAGGGGGCCAAGAGACCCAGTACTTC.